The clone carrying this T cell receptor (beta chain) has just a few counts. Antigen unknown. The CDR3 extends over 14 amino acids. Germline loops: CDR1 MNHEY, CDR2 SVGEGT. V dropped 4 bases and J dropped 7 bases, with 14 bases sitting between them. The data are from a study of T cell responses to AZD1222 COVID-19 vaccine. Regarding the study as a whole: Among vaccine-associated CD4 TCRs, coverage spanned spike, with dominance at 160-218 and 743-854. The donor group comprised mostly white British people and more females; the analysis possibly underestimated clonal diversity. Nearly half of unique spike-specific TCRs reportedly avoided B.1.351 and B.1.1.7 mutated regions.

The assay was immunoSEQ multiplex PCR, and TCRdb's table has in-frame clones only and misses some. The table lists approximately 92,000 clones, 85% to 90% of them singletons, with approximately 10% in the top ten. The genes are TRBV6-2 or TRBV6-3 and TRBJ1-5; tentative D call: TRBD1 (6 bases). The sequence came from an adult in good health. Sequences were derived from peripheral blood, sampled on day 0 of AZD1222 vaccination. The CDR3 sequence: CASSFSRGDQPQHF. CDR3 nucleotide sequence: TGTGCCAGCAGTTTTAGCAGGGGAGACCAGCCCCAGCATTTT.